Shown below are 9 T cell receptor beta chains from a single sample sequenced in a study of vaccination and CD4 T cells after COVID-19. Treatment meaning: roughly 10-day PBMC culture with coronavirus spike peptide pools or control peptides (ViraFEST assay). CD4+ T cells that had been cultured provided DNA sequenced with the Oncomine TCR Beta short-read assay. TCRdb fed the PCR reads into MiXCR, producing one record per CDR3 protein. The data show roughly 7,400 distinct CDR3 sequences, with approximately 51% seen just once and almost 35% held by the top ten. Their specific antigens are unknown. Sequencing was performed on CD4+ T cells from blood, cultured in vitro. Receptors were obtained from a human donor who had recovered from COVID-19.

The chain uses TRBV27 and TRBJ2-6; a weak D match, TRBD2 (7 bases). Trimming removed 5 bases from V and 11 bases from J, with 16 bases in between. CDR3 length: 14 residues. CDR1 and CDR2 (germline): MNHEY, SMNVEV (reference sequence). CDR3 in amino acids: CASSPGGPRDVLTF. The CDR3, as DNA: TGTGCCAGCAGTCCGGGGGGCCCAAGGGACGTCCTGACTTTC.

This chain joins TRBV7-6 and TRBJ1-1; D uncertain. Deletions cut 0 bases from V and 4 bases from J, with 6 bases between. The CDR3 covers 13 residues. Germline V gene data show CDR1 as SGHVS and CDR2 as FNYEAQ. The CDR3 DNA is TGTGCCAGCAGCTTAGCCGCGAGCACTGAAGCTTTCTTT. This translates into CASSLAASTEAFF.

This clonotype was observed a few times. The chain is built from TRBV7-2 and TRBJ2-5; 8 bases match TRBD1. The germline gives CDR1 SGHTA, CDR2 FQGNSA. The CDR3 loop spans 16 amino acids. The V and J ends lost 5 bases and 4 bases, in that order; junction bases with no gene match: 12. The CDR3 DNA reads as TGTGCCAGCAGCCTGGACAGGGTCGGACCGGGAGAGACCCAGTACTTC. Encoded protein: CASSLDRVGPGETQYF.

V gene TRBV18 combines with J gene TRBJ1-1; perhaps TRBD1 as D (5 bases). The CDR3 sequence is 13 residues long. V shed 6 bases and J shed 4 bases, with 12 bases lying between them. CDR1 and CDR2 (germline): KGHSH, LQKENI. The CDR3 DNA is TGTGCCAGCTCTTCGGTTGGGGGCACTGAAGCTTTCTTT. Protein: CASSSVGGTEAFF.

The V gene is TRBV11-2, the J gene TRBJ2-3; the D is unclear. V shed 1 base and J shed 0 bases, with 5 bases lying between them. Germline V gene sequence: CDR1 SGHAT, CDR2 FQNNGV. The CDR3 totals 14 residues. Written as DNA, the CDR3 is TGTGCCAGCAGCTTAGTGGCTAGCACAGATACGCAGTATTTT. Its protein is CASSLVASTDTQYF.

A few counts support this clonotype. In nucleotides, the CDR3 is TGTGCCAGCAGTTTAAAGGCAGGGACTGGCTGGTACTTC. Translating gives CASSLKAGTGWYF. The gene calls are TRBV6-5 and TRBJ2-7; TRBD2 might be the D (6 bases). Trimming pared 4 bases from V and 12 bases from J, leaving 19 bases between. CDR3 length: 13 residues. Germline V lookup: CDR1 MNHEY, CDR2 SVGAGI.

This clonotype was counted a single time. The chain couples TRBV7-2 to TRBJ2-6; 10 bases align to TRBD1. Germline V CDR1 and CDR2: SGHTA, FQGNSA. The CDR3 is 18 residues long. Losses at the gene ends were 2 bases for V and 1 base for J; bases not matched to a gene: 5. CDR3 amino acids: CASSLTRGQGSGANVLTF. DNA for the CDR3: TGTGCCAGCAGCTTAACCCGGGGACAGGGGTCTGGGGCCAACGTCCTGACTTTC.

The CDR3 sequence: CASSLGFYNSPLHF. CDR3 nucleotides: TGCGCCAGCAGCCTCGGATTTTATAATTCACCCCTCCACTTT. J is TRBJ1-6 and V is TRBV4-3, with D unclear. The V gene lost 4 bases and the J gene lost 4 bases, with 8 bases spanning the gap. CDR1 is LGHNA, CDR2 YSLEER, per germline. The CDR3 is 14 residues long.

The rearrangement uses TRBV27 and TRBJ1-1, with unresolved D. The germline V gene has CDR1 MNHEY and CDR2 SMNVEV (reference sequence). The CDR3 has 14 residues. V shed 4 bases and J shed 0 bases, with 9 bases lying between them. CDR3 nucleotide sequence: TGTGCCAGCAGTTCAGGAAGAGTGAACACTGAAGCTTTCTTT. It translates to CASSSGRVNTEAFF.